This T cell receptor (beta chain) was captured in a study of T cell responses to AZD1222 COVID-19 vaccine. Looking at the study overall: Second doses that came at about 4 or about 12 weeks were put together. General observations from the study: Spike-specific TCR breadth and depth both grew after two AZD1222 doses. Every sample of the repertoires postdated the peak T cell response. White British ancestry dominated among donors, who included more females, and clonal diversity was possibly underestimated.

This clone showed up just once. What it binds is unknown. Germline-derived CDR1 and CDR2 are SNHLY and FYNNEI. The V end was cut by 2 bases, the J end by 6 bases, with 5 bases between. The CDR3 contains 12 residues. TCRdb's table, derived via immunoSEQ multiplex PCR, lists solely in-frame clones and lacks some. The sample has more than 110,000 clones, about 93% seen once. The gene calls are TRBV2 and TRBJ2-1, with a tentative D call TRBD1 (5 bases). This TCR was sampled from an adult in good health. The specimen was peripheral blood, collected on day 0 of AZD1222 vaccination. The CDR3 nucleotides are TGTGCCAGCAGTGAAAGGGGCAATGAGCAGTTCTTC. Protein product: CASSERGNEQFF. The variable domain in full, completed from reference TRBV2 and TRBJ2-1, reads EPEVTQTPSHQVTQMGQEVILRCVPISNHLYFYWYRQILGQKVEFLVSFYNNEISEKSEIFDDQFSVERPDGSNFTLKIRSTKLEDSAMYFCASSERGNEQFFGPGTRLTVL.